These T cell receptor beta chains were read from a single sample in a study of blood T cell repertoires in COVID-19. Libraries were prepared by immunoSEQ multiplex PCR; TCRdb keeps only in-frame clonotypes and omits some of them. In the table there are fewer than 350,000 clones, roughly 90% of which are singletons. Sequencing was carried out using peripheral blood. The receptors were gathered from a woman younger than 45 with COVID-19, enrolled during active disease. Each CDR3 is given with its conserved first and last residue.

V	J	CDR3
TRBV7-6	TRBJ1-1	CASSSTQGAEAFF
TRBV7-6	TRBJ2-7	CASSLSGTGFPYEQYF
TRBV6-4	TRBJ1-2	CASSDSGRIAGYGYTF
TRBV4-3	TRBJ2-3	CASSQVAGASDTQYF
TRBV5-1	TRBJ2-3	CASSSKVGQDTQYF
TRBV10-3	TRBJ1-2	CAISPGQHDYGYTF
TRBV2	TRBJ1-6	CASRLSRGMNSPLHF
TRBV7-2	TRBJ2-7	CASSQLTGHYEQYF
TRBV19	TRBJ1-6	CASSIEAGSSYNSPLHF
TRBV7-2	TRBJ2-7	CASGGLAVYEQYF
TRBV14	TRBJ2-3	CASSQVERHTQYF
TRBV28	TRBJ2-7	CASSSRTVTYEQYF
TRBV19	TRBJ2-7	CASSPGQGGGEQYF
TRBV24-1	TRBJ1-2	CATSEGASYGYTF
TRBV3-1/TRBV3-2	TRBJ2-3	CASSQGTSRLTDTQYF
TRBV30	TRBJ2-1	CAWSVRVRDGEQFF
TRBV28	TRBJ2-5	CASSFPERPTKETQYF
TRBV5-1	TRBJ1-1	CASSSLGQRNTEAFF
TRBV14	TRBJ1-1	CASSQGVTEAFF
TRBV28	TRBJ2-2	CASSLGTSATRELFF
TRBV27	TRBJ1-5	CASSVGQGALGQPQHF
TRBV4-1	TRBJ1-1	CASSQEGAGSSEAFF
TRBV19	TRBJ2-5	CASSKAGETQYF
TRBV19	TRBJ1-5	CASSTLNGGPGSNQPQHF
TRBV27	TRBJ2-7	CASSPRRFYEQYF
TRBV29-1	TRBJ1-2	CSVPQGNYGYTF
TRBV7-7	TRBJ2-5	CASSFSATSDQETQYF
TRBV10-3	TRBJ1-1	CAISDLGQKTEAFF
TRBV4-3	TRBJ2-7	CASSQGIQGLYEQYF
TRBV6-1	TRBJ1-1	CASSENPDRGQEAFF
TRBV27	TRBJ2-1	CASSPGAGEQFF
TRBV9	TRBJ1-1	CASSAIVTGMDTEAFF
TRBV6-1	TRBJ2-5	CASSEARSSLMETQYF
TRBV27	TRBJ2-1	CASSLSVGPYNEQFF
TRBV19	TRBJ2-7	CASSITGGYTYEQYF
TRBV2	TRBJ1-1	CASRSQGASTEAFF
TRBV5-4	TRBJ2-5	CASSRARSGDGTQYF
TRBV6-5	TRBJ1-6	CASSWGDRDSPLHF
TRBV3-1/TRBV3-2	TRBJ1-3	CASSQFRDRTLVSGNTIYF
TRBV9	TRBJ1-3	CASSSTSSGNTIYF
TRBV28	TRBJ2-3	CASSFRDTNTDTQYF
TRBV19	TRBJ1-5	CASSLSRLEAQHF
TRBV9	TRBJ1-5	CASSGGNQPQHF
TRBV10-3	TRBJ1-6	CAIRGDSNSSPLHF
TRBV10-3	TRBJ2-2	CAINPDRTGELFF
TRBV9	TRBJ2-5	CASSAGQGRETQYF
TRBV4-2	TRBJ2-2	CASSRALGGSGSRSTGELFF